The clone carrying this T cell receptor beta chain was seen once. What it binds is not known. This sample is drawn from a study of cytomegalovirus exposure and HLA in healthy donors. The wider study: Of the donors genotyped, several hundred in all, about 81% fell in the Caucasian-associated ancestry cluster. Findings of the study overall: The authors excluded some V segments, including TRBV6-2 and TRBV6-3, as indistinguishable. Previously analyzed data showed that most TCR beta V segments were productive at a frequency of about 87% or about 30%.

V lost 5 bases to trimming and J lost 4 bases, with 12 bases between them. The germline gives CDR1 SEHNR, CDR2 FQNEAQ (reference sequence). This CDR3 is built from 14 residues. With 60 Vbeta and 13 Jbeta primers, the PCR was carried out. Per the original data handling: As a later analysis found, there were 70 million to 90 million unique TCR beta chains, of which roughly 11 million were shared. Method: immunoSEQ multiplex PCR; TCRdb's copy keeps in-frame clones and lacks some. For V, J and clone size, that table is used; D and trimming come from the DNA. The sample lists 150,000 or so clones, roughly 80% occurring once.

The genes are TRBV7-9 and TRBJ2-1; the D gene is possibly TRBD2 (5 bases). The source of this sequence is a woman in her thirties or forties in good health and CMV-seropositive. Sequenced input: PBMCs. The CDR3 nucleotides read TGTGCCAGCAGCCGAGACACTAGGTACAATGAGCAGTTCTTC. Residues: CASSRDTRYNEQFF.